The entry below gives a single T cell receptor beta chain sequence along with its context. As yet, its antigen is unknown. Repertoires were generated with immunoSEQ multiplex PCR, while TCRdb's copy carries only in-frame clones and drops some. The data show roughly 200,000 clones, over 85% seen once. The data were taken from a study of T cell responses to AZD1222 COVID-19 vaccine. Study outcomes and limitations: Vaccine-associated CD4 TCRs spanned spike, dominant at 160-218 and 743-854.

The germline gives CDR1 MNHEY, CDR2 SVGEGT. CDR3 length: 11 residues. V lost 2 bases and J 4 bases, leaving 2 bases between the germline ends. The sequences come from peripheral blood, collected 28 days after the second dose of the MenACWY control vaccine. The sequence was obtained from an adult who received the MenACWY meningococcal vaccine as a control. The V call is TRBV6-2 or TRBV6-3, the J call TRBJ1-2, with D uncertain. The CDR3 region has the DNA TGTGCCAGCAGTTACGGCTATGGCTACACCTTC. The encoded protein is CASSYGYGYTF.